The 30 T cell receptor beta chains below come from one sample, sequenced in a study of shared clonotypes between healthy human individuals. This table comes from immunoSEQ multiplex PCR, and its TCRdb copy is limited to in-frame clones, with some not included. The table lists 300,000 to 400,000 clones, roughly 70% of them singletons. The source material was memory CD4+ T cells sorted from blood. This sample's subset: CD45RA-negative fraction. These receptors all come from a man aged 30 to 39 in good health.

The chain uses TRBV7-2 and TRBJ2-1, with 10 bases identical to TRBD2. This CDR3 contains 16 residues. Looked up from germline, CDR1 is SGHTA and CDR2 is FQGNSA. V was pared by 1 base and J by 9 bases, with 9 bases of the junction left unmatched. CDR3 sequence (DNA): TGTGCCAGCAGCTTAGAAGCGGGAGGGATGCCAAGTGAGCAGTTCTTC. Protein sequence: CASSLEAGGMPSEQFF.

The chain couples TRBV7-9 to TRBJ2-1, with 9 bases fitting TRBD2. Germline CDR1 is SEHNR and CDR2 is FQNEAQ (reference sequence). This CDR3 has 18 amino acids. The junction had 20 bases not matched to a gene; V was cut back by 5 bases and J by 9 bases. DNA for the CDR3: TGTGCCAGCAGCGCGAACCGTGCTCGCGTAGCGGGAGCCCCTGAGCAGTTCTTC. It is translated as CASSANRARVAGAPEQFF.

This rearrangement joins TRBV6-5 to TRBJ2-7; D possibly corresponds to TRBD1 (5 bases). CDR1 and CDR2 (germline): MNHEY, SVGAGI. Between the trimmed V and J ends, which lost 6 bases and 6 bases, there was a span of 21 bases. This CDR3 has 15 amino acids. In DNA form, the CDR3 reads TGTGCCAGCAGCGGCCCCACAGGCCCCATGAGCGAGCAGTACTTC. Its translation: CASSGPTGPMSEQYF.

This clone was counted between two and nine times. The chain joins TRBV5-4 to TRBJ1-1; the D gene is possibly TRBD1 (6 bases). The V end was cut by 4 bases, the J end by 3 bases, with 19 bases between. CDR1 is SGHNT, CDR2 YYREEE, per germline (reference sequence). The CDR3 totals 16 residues. In DNA, the CDR3 is TGTGCCAGCAGCGCCTCATGGGGGGCTTGGGACACTGAAGCTTTCTTT. Protein product: CASSASWGAWDTEAFF.

The V gene is TRBV5-1, the J gene TRBJ1-1; 8 nucleotides agree with TRBD1. Germline V lookup: CDR1 SGHRS, CDR2 YFSETQ. Losses at the gene ends were 4 bases for V and 1 base for J; bases not matched to a gene: 3. The CDR3 is 14 amino acids. CDR3 in amino acids: CASSRGTGNTEAFF. The CDR3 coding sequence is TGCGCCAGCAGCCGAGGGACAGGGAACACTGAAGCTTTCTTT.

The CDR3 DNA sequence: TGTGCCAGCATCAGGAACCCCCAGGCGGGCTACGAGCAGTACTTC. Residues: CASIRNPQAGYEQYF. The chain recombines TRBV5-5 with TRBJ2-7; maybe TRBD2 (5 bases). Germline lookup yields CDR1 SGHKS and CDR2 YYEKEE (reference sequence). The CDR3 contains 15 residues. The V end lost 6 bases, the J end lost 3 bases, and 19 bases lay between the germline ends.

This chain joins TRBV10-3 and TRBJ2-7, with D possibly matching TRBD2 (7 bases). The V end was cut by 6 bases, the J end by 9 bases, with 21 bases between. From germline, CDR1 is ENHRY and CDR2 SYGVKD. CDR3 length: 14 amino acids. CDR3 in DNA: TGTGCCATCAGGGGAGTGGGAGGGGGTCTGGCGCAGTACTTC. This sequence encodes CAIRGVGGGLAQYF.

The chain links TRBV2 to TRBJ1-5; D is uncertain. The length of the CDR3 is 14 residues. In germline, CDR1 is SNHLY, CDR2 FYNNEI. V dropped 5 bases and J dropped 3 bases, with 11 bases sitting between them. The CDR3 region has the DNA TGTGCCAGCAGTAAGACGGGTAACAATCAGCCCCAGCATTTT. Its protein product is CASSKTGNNQPQHF.

This clone was observed once. The chain links TRBV11-2 to TRBJ2-7; no clear D gene. With 2 bases removed from V and 6 bases from J, the gap between germline ends came to 11 bases. The V gene's germline CDR1 is SGHAT and CDR2 FQNNGV. The CDR3 totals 13 residues. The CDR3, as DNA: TGTGCCAGCAGCTTACGTCGCGGACGCGAGCAGTACTTC. This codes for CASSLRRGREQYF.

The chain uses TRBV5-6 and TRBJ2-5; the D gene is possibly TRBD1 (5 bases). Trimming took 4 bases from V and 3 from J, leaving 13 bases between them. Per germline, CDR1 SGHDT and CDR2 YYEEEE. The CDR3 covers 14 residues. CDR3 in amino acids: CASSTQDSKETQYF. The DNA for the CDR3 is TGTGCCAGCAGCACACAAGACAGTAAAGAGACCCAGTACTTC.

Concerning this clone itself: This sample also contains other DNA sequences that code for the same CDR3. As DNA, the CDR3 is TGTGCCAGCTCTGACCGACCATCCTACGAGCAGTACTTC. Residues: CASSDRPSYEQYF. The J gene is TRBJ2-7, the V gene TRBV6-1; D gene uncertain. V was clipped by 8 bases and J by 1 base, with 12 bases between them. The CDR3 totals 13 residues. CDR1 and CDR2 from the germline V gene are MNHNS and SASEGT.

This clone was detected once. This sequence joins TRBV18 and TRBJ1-2; D is uncertain. In germline, CDR1 is KGHSH, CDR2 LQKENI. The CDR3 is 15 amino acids. With 2 bases removed from V and 1 base from J, the gap between germline ends came to 11 bases. The CDR3 DNA sequence: TGTGCCAGCTCACCAAATGGGATGGATAACTATGGCTACACCTTC. This sequence encodes CASSPNGMDNYGYTF. The variable domain in full, with the rest retrieved from reference TRBV18 and TRBJ1-2, is NAGVMQNPRHLVRRRGQEARLRCSPMKGHSHVYWYRQLPEEGLKFMVYLQKENIIDESGMPKERFSAEFPKEGPSILRIQQVVRGDSAAYFCASSPNGMDNYGYTFGSGTRLTVV.

The chain couples TRBV25-1 to TRBJ1-1; perhaps TRBD1 as D (6 bases). The CDR3 consists of 11 residues. Trimming cost V 4 bases and J 11 bases, with 11 bases left between them. Germline values: CDR1 MGHDK, CDR2 SYGVNS. The CDR3 DNA reads TGTGCCAGCAGTGGAAACAGGGTTGCTTTCTTT. It yields the protein CASSGNRVAFF.

This clone was picked up many times. The chain's CDR3 is CASSRGQGEFGYTF. CDR3 nucleotides: TGTGCCAGCAGCCGGGGACAGGGGGAGTTCGGCTACACCTTC. The V and J genes are TRBV6-5 and TRBJ1-2; 11 bases agree with TRBD1. With V trimmed by 6 bases and J by 8 bases, 8 bases remained unmatched. This CDR3 spans 14 amino acids. Looked up from germline, CDR1 is MNHEY and CDR2 is SVGAGI.

This clone was recorded once. The chain carries TRBV7-3 and TRBJ2-6; the D call may be TRBD1 or TRBD2 (5 bases each). Per the germline V gene, CDR1 is SGHTA and CDR2 is FQGTGA. The CDR3 length is 14 residues. Trimming took 5 bases from V and 4 from J, leaving 9 bases between them. As DNA, the CDR3 is TGTGCCAGCAGCCCGGGGCTAGGGGCCAACGTCCTGACTTTC. As protein: CASSPGLGANVLTF.

Concerning this clone itself: A read error is possible here, since a much larger clone lies one base away. The CDR3 nucleotides are TGTGCCAGCAGTCGGACTAGCGGCTACGAGCAGTACTTC. It translates to CASSRTSGYEQYF. V is TRBV6-5 and J is TRBJ2-7, with TRBD2 matching over 10 bases. J lost 3 bases, V lost 5 bases, and 1 base had no gene match. The CDR3 is 13 amino acids. Germline V gene sequence: CDR1 MNHEY, CDR2 SVGAGI.

This clone was recorded once. The chain carries TRBV7-9 and TRBJ2-3, with D possibly being TRBD2 (7 bases). V lost 5 bases and J lost 5, with 17 bases in between. The CDR3 is 15 amino acids. CDR1 is SEHNR, CDR2 FQNEAQ, per germline (reference sequence). The CDR3 reads CASSARGGEEDTQYF. Written as DNA, the CDR3 is TGTGCCAGCAGCGCGAGAGGGGGGGAAGAAGATACGCAGTATTTT. Full variable domain (missing parts from reference TRBV7-9 and TRBJ2-3): DTGVSQNPRHKITKRGQNVTFRCDPISEHNRLYWYRQTLGQGPEFLTYFQNEAQLEKSRLLSDRFSAERPKGSFSTLEIQRTEQGDSAMYLCASSARGGEEDTQYFGPGTRLTVL.

This clone was observed at least ten times. The chain recombines TRBV5-6 with TRBJ2-7; 8 positions match TRBD1. Germline loops: CDR1 SGHDT, CDR2 YYEEEE. This CDR3 is built from 15 residues. With V trimmed by 0 bases and J by 3 bases, 5 bases remained unmatched. The CDR3 DNA sequence: TGTGCCAGCAGCTTGGGCAGGGGGCGCGGCTACGAGCAGTACTTC. Protein product: CASSLGRGRGYEQYF.

This sequence joins TRBV19 and TRBJ2-1; D call uncertain. The CDR3 contains 13 residues. V was pared by 5 bases and J by 2 bases, with 7 bases between. From germline, CDR1 is LNHDA and CDR2 SQIVND (reference sequence). The CDR3 DNA reads as TGTGCCAGTAGTCAGCGTACCTACAATGAGCAGTTCTTC. This gives the protein CASSQRTYNEQFF. The entire variable domain, with the rest obtained from reference TRBV19 and TRBJ2-1, is as follows: DGGITQSPKYLFRKEGQNVTLSCEQNLNHDAMYWYRQDPGQGLRLIYYSQIVNDFQKGDIAEGYSVSREKKESFPLTVTSAQKNPTAFYLCASSQRTYNEQFFGPGTRLTVL.

The chain combines TRBV7-6 with TRBJ2-3, with D possibly being TRBD1 or TRBD2 (5 bases each). This CDR3 comprises 13 residues. V lost 2 bases and J lost 6, with 9 bases in between. CDR1 and CDR2 from the germline V gene are SGHVS and FNYEAQ. CDR3 DNA sequence: TGTGCCAGCAGCTTATCGGGGCGCGATACGCAGTATTTT. Translating gives CASSLSGRDTQYF.

The chain joins TRBV5-1 to TRBJ1-2, with D maybe TRBD1 (5 bases). Trimming left V 1 base short and J 9 bases short, with 16 bases between. The CDR3 extends over 14 amino acids. Germline CDR1 SGHRS, CDR2 YFSETQ. The CDR3 nucleotides are TGCGCCAGCAGCTTGTCTCAGGGAATAAATAGCTACACCTTC. Its translation: CASSLSQGINSYTF.

Worth noting for this clone: Given a much more abundant clone one base away, this may be a read error. The chain is built from TRBV7-9 and TRBJ2-7, with D uncertain. Germline V gene sequence: CDR1 SEHNR, CDR2 FQNEAQ (reference sequence). The CDR3 extends over 10 amino acids. The V end lost 5 bases, the J end lost 4 bases, and 3 bases lay between the germline ends. As DNA, the CDR3 is TGTGCCAGCAGCGAATACGAGCAGTACTTC. Amino acids: CASSEYEQYF.

CDR3 region: CASNGGSTNQPQHF. The CDR3 nucleotides are TGTGCCAGCAATGGAGGCAGTACCAATCAGCCCCAGCATTTT. This chain uses TRBV6-1 with TRBJ1-5; D is undetermined. The germline V and J ends were trimmed by 7 bases and 3 bases, with 13 bases remaining between them. The CDR3 loop spans 14 amino acids. Germline CDR1 is MNHNS and CDR2 is SASEGT.

This clone was seen ten or more times. The chain has TRBV30 and TRBJ2-5, with D possibly being TRBD2 (6 bases). V was pared by 3 bases and J by 5 bases, with 16 bases between. This CDR3 comprises 14 residues. Germline V gives CDR1 GTSNPN, CDR2 SVGIG (reference sequence). CDR3 nucleotides: TGTGCCTGGAGAGTTCCCGGGAGCAGGGAGACCCAGTACTTC. This codes for CAWRVPGSRETQYF.

The V gene is TRBV15, the J gene TRBJ1-1; D is unresolved. The germline V gene encodes CDR1 LNHNV and CDR2 YYDKDF (reference sequence). V was cut by 0 bases and J by 11 bases, with 10 bases left in between. The CDR3 runs 12 residues. CDR3 region: CATSRDQARAFF. The CDR3, as DNA: TGTGCCACCAGCAGAGATCAAGCGAGGGCTTTCTTT.

V gene TRBV5-1 combines with J gene TRBJ1-1; tentatively, D is TRBD1 (5 bases). This CDR3 spans 16 amino acids. The germline CDR1 and CDR2 sequences are SGHRS and YFSETQ. V dropped 2 bases and J dropped 1 base, with 15 bases sitting between them. The CDR3 DNA sequence: TGCGCCAGCAGCTTTCCTGCCGGGACGGGGAACACTGAAGCTTTCTTT. Translation gives CASSFPAGTGNTEAFF.

This clone was seen a handful of times. The chain is built from TRBV6-1 and TRBJ2-6, with TRBD1 identical over 8 bases. The CDR3 is 17 residues long. V gave up 4 bases and J gave up 0 bases; unmatched junction bases: 5. CDR1 is MNHNS and CDR2 is SASEGT in the germline V gene. The CDR3 DNA is TGTGCCAGCAGTGTTGACAGGGGCGCCTCTGGGGCCAACGTCCTGACTTTC. It specifies CASSVDRGASGANVLTF.

The chain carries TRBV4-2 and TRBJ1-1; perhaps TRBD1 as D (5 bases). Trimming stripped 0 bases from V and 0 bases from J, with 8 bases between. CDR1 is LGHNA and CDR2 is YNFKEQ in the germline V gene. The CDR3 consists of 15 residues. CDR3 nucleotides: TGTGCCAGCAGCCAAGAAGGGACTCTGAACACTGAAGCTTTCTTT. It encodes CASSQEGTLNTEAFF.

This clone was recorded once. V is TRBV5-8 and J is TRBJ2-1, with D perhaps being TRBD1 or TRBD2 (6 bases each). The germline V and J ends were trimmed by 1 base and 7 bases, with 9 bases remaining between them. Germline values: CDR1 SGHTS, CDR2 YDEGEE. The CDR3 is 13 residues long. CDR3 coding DNA: TGTGCCAGCAGCTTGTTAGGGGGGAATGAGCAGTTCTTC. It codes for CASSLLGGNEQFF.

CDR3 protein: CASSQVGQAPSYEQYF. The CDR3 nucleotides are TGTGCCAGCAGCCAAGTCGGGCAGGCCCCCTCCTACGAGCAGTACTTC. The J gene is TRBJ2-7, the V gene TRBV4-2; D not certain. Germline-derived CDR1 and CDR2 are LGHNA and YNFKEQ. Trimming took off 1 base at V and 0 bases at J, with 13 bases between the two ends. The CDR3 has 16 amino acids.